This T cell receptor beta chain was recovered during a study of T cells in tuberculosis. Cells were sorted from thawed PBMC rested overnight and stained with GMM-loaded CD1B tetramer, viability dye and anti-CD3. CD1B tetramers were loaded with Rhodococcus equi-derived C32 glucose monomycolate. Sequencing of TCR-alpha and TCR-beta chains was unpaired. The assay was immunoSEQ multiplex PCR, and TCRdb's table has in-frame clones only and misses some. The table has approximately 100,000 clones, more than 75% seen once. CDR1 is SGDLS and CDR2 is YYNGEE in the germline V gene. The J segment lost 3 bases and the V segment lost 0 bases, leaving 7 bases of the junction unmatched. The CDR3 has 17 amino acids.

The chain combines TRBV9 with TRBJ2-5; 11 nucleotides agree with TRBD2. The sequenced sample consisted of CD1b-GMM tetramer-negative cells sorted from PBMCs. The sequence was obtained from an adult woman with latent tuberculosis. For the CDR3, the DNA is TGTGCCAGCAGCGTAGATATAGCGGGGGGGCTTAAAGAGACCCAGTACTTC. Protein sequence: CASSVDIAGGLKETQYF.